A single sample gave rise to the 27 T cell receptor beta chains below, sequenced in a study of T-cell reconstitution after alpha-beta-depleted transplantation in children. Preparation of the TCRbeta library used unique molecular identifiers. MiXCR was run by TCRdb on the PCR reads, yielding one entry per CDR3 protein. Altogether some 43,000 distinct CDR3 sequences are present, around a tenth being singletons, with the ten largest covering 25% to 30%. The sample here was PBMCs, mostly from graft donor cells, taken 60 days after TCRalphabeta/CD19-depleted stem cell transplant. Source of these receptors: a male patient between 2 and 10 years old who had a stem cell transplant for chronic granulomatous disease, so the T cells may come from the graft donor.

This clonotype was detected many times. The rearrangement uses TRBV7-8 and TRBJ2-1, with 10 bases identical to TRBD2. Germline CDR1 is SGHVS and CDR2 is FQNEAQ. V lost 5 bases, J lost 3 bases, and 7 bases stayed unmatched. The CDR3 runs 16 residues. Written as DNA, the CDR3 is TGTGCCAGCAGCGCTCGGAGGACTAGCGGCTACAATGAGCAGTTCTTC. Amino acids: CASSARRTSGYNEQFF. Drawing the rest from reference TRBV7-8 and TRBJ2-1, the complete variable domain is GAGVSQSPRYKVAKRGQDVALRCDPISGHVSLFWYQQALGQGPEFLTYFQNEAQLDKSGLPSDRFFAERPEGSVSTLKIQRTQQEDSAVYLCASSARRTSGYNEQFFGPGTRLTVL.

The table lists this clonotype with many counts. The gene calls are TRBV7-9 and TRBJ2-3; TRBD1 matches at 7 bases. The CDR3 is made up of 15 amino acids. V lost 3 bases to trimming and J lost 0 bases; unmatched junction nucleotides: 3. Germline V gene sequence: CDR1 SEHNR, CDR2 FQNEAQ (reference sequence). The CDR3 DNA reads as TGTGCCAGCAGCTTGGGGGACAGTAGCACAGATACGCAGTATTTT. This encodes CASSLGDSSTDTQYF.

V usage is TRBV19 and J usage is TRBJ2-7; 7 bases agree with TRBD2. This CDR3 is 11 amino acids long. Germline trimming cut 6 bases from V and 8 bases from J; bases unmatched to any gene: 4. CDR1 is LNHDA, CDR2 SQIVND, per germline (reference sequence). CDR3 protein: CASRRGGKQYF. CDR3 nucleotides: TGTGCCAGTAGGAGGGGAGGGAAGCAGTACTTC.

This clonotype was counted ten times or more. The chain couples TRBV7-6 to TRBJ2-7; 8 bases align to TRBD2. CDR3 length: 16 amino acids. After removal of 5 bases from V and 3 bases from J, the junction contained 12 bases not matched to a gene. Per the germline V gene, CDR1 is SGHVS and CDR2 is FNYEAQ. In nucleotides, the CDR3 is TGTGCCAGCAGCCAAATGGTAACTAGCGGCATCTACGAGCAGTACTTC. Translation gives CASSQMVTSGIYEQYF.

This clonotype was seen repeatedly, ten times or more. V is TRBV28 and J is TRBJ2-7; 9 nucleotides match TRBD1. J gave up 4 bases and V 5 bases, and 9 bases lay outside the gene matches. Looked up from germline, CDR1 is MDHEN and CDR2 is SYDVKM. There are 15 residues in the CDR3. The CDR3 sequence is CASSQDRGYRYEQYF. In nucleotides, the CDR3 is TGTGCCAGCAGTCAAGACAGGGGGTATAGATACGAGCAGTACTTC.

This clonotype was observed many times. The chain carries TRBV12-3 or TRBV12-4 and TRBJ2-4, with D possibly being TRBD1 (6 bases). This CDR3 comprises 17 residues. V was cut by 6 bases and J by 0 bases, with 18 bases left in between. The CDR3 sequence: CASSSPTGTLAKNIQYF. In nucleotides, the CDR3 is TGTGCCAGCAGCTCGCCGACAGGAACCTTAGCCAAAAACATTCAGTACTTC.

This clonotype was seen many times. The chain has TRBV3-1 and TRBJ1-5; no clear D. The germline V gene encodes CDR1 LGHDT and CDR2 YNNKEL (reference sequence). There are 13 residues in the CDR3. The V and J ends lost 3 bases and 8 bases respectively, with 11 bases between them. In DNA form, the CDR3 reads TGTGCCAGCAGCCACCTACCTCCAGAGCCCCAGCATTTT. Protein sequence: CASSHLPPEPQHF.

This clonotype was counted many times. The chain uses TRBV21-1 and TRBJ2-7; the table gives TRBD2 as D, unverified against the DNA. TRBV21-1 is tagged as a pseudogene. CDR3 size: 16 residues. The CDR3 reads CASSPPGLGFSYEQYF. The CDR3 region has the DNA TGTGCCAGCAGCCCCCCGGGACTAGGATTTTCCTACGAGCAGTACTTC.

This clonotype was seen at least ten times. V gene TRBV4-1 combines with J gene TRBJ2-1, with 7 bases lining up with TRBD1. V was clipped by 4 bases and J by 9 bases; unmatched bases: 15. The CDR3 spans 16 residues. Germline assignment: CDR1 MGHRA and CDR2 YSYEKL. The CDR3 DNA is TGCGCCAGCAGCCCCTTGACAGGGCCGCCATTTCGTGAGCAGTTCTTC. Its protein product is CASSPLTGPPFREQFF.

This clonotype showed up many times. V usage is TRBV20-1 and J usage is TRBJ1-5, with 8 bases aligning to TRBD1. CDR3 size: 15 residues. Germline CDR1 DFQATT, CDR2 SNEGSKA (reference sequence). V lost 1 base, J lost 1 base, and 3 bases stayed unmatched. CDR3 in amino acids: CSARARGLSNQPQHF. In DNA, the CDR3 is TGCAGTGCTAGAGCCAGGGGGCTAAGCAATCAGCCCCAGCATTTT.

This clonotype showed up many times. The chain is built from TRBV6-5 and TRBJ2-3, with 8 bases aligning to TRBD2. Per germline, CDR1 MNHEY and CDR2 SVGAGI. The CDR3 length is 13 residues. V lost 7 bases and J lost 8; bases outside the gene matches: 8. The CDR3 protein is CASTPPTSGTQYF. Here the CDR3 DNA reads TGTGCCAGCACCCCTCCTACTAGCGGTACGCAGTATTTT.

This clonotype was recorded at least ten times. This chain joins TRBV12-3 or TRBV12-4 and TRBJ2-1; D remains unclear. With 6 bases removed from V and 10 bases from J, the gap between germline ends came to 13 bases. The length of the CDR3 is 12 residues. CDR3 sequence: CASRTDWREQFF. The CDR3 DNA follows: TGTGCCAGCAGAACCGACTGGCGGGAGCAGTTCTTC.

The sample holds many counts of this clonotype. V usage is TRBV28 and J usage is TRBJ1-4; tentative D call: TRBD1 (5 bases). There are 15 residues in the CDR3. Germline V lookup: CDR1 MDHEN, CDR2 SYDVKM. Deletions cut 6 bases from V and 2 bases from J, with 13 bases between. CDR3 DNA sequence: TGTGCCAGCAGCCGAAGACAGTTCACTAATGAAAAACTGTTTTTT. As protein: CASSRRQFTNEKLFF.

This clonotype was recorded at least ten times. CDR3 in DNA: TGTGCCAGCAGCTTCGGGATACAGGGGACGAGGGATGAAGCTTTCTTT. This encodes CASSFGIQGTRDEAFF. The rearrangement joins TRBV7-2 to TRBJ1-1; the match to TRBD1 covers 7 bases. This CDR3 has 16 amino acids. Germline trimming cut 3 bases from V and 7 bases from J; bases unmatched to any gene: 14. Per the germline V gene, CDR1 is SGHTA and CDR2 is FQGNSA.

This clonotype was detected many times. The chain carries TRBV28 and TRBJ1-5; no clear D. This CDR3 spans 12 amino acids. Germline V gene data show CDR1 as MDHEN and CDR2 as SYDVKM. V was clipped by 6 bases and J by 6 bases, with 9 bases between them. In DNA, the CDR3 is TGTGCCAGCAGACAATACGGTCAGCCCCAGCATTTT. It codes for CASRQYGQPQHF.

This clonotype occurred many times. The CDR3 DNA is TGTGCCAGCAGCGTAAGACTAGCGGGAACGGGGGAGCTGTTTTTT. As protein: CASSVRLAGTGELFF. The genes are TRBV9 and TRBJ2-2, with TRBD2 identical over 11 bases. The CDR3 loop spans 15 amino acids. Germline values: CDR1 SGDLS, CDR2 YYNGEE. The V gene end was trimmed by 1 base and the J gene end by 8 bases; junction bases not matched to a gene: 4.

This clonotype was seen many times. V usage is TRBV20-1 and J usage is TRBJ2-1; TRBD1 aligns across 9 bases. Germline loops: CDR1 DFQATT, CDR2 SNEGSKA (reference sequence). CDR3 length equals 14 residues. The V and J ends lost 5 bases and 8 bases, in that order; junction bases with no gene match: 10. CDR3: CSAGGQGGKDEQFF. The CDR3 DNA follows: TGCAGTGCTGGGGGACAGGGAGGGAAGGATGAGCAGTTCTTC.

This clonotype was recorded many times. The CDR3 sequence: CASTEVQSYEQYF. In DNA, the CDR3 is TGTGCCAGCACTGAGGTCCAGAGCTACGAGCAGTACTTC. The J gene is TRBJ2-7, the V gene TRBV2; unclear D gene. Trimming stripped 7 bases from V and 3 bases from J, with 13 bases between. CDR1 SNHLY and CDR2 FYNNEI come from the germline V gene. The CDR3 runs to 13 residues.

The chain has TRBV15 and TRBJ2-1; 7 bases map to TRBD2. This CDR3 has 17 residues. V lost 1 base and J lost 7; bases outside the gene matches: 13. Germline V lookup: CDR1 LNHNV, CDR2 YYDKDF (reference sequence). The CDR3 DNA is TGTGCCACCAGCAGAGGGAGAGGCGGGAGTGGGAGGAATGAGCAGTTCTTC. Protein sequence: CATSRGRGGSGRNEQFF.

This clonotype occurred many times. CDR3 amino acids: CASSSGTGSETQYF. The CDR3 DNA reads as TGTGCCAGCAGCTCCGGGACAGGCTCAGAGACCCAGTACTTC. The V call is TRBV12-3 or TRBV12-4, the J call TRBJ2-5, with 8 nucleotides matching TRBD1. This CDR3 is 14 amino acids long. With 6 bases clipped from V and 4 bases from J, the junction kept 7 bases outside the gene matches.

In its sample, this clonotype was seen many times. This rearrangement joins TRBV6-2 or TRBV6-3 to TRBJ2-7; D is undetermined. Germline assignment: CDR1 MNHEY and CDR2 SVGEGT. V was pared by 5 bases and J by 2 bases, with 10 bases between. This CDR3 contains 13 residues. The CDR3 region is CASSVWLAYEQYF. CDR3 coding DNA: TGTGCCAGCAGTGTCTGGCTCGCCTACGAGCAGTACTTC.

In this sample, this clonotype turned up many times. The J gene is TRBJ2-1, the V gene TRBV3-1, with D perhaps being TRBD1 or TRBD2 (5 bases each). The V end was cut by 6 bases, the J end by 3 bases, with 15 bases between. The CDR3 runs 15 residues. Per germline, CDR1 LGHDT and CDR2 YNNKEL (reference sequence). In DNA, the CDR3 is TGTGCCAGCAGTCCCCCCATGGGGGTCTACAATGAGCAGTTCTTC. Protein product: CASSPPMGVYNEQFF.

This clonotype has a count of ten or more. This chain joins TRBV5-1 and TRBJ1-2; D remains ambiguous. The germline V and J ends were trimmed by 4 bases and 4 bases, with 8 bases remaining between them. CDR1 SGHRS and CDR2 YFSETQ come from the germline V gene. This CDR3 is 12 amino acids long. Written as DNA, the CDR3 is TGCGCCAGCAGCGAGGATGGCTATGGCTACACCTTC. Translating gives CASSEDGYGYTF.

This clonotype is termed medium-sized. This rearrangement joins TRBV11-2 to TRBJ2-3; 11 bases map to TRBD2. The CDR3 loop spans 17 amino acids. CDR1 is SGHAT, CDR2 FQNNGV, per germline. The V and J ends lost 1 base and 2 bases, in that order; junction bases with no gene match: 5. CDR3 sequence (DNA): TGTGCCAGCAGCTTAGGAGTAGCGGGAGGGCCCACAGATACGCAGTATTTT. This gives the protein CASSLGVAGGPTDTQYF.

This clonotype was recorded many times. CDR3 in DNA: TGTGCCAGCAGCGTGCTACTAGGGAATGAGCAGTTCTTC. Its translation is CASSVLLGNEQFF. The rearrangement uses TRBV9 and TRBJ2-1, with D possibly matching TRBD2 (5 bases). Germline CDR1 SGDLS, CDR2 YYNGEE. The CDR3 extends over 13 amino acids. The V end lost 2 bases, the J end lost 7 bases, and 10 bases lay between the germline ends.

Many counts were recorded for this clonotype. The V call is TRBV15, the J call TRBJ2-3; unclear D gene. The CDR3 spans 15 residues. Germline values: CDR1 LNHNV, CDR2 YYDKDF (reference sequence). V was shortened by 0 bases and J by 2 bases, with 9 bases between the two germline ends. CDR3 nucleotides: TGTGCCACCAGCAGAGATGTGGAGAACACAGATACGCAGTATTTT. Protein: CATSRDVENTDTQYF. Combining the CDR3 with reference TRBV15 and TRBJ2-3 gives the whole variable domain DAMVIQNPRYQVTQFGKPVTLSCSQTLNHNVMYWYQQKSSQAPKLLFHYYDKDFNNEADTPDNFQSRRPNTSFCFLDIRSPGLGDTAMYLCATSRDVENTDTQYFGPGTRLTVL.

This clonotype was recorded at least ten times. This CDR3 is CASSFALGLAGTDTQYF. CDR3 bases: TGTGCCAGCAGTTTTGCCCTGGGACTAGCGGGAACAGATACGCAGTATTTT. This chain links TRBV27 with TRBJ2-3; the match to TRBD2 covers 13 bases. The CDR3 length is 17 residues. The germline CDR1 and CDR2 sequences are MNHEY and SMNVEV (reference sequence). J was trimmed by 3 bases and V by 3 bases; bases with no gene match: 6.